What follows are 5 T cell receptor beta chains derived from one specimen sequenced in a study of blood T cell repertoires in COVID-19. TCRdb's table, derived via immunoSEQ multiplex PCR, lists solely in-frame clones and lacks some. This sample has about 69,000 clones, with 90% found just once. Sample: peripheral blood. These receptors were collected from a woman aged 18-30 years with acute or convalescent COVID-19.

This clone appeared once. This chain connects TRBV5-1 to TRBJ2-1, with 10 bases matching TRBD2. Trimming took 4 bases from V and 4 from J; bases not matched to a gene: 5. The CDR3 has 15 amino acids. Germline CDR1 reads SGHRS; CDR2 reads YFSETQ. DNA of the CDR3: TGCGCCAGCAGCCCCGGACTAGCGGAGTACAATGAGCAGTTCTTC. It codes for CASSPGLAEYNEQFF.

This chain connects TRBV6-1 to TRBJ2-1; D not resolved. The CDR3 spans 13 residues. CDR1 is MNHNS and CDR2 is SASEGT in the germline V gene. Trimming shortened V by 2 bases and J by 6 bases, and 8 bases separated the two germline ends. In DNA form, the CDR3 reads TGTGCCAGCAGTGAATCAGTCTCCAATGAGCAGTTCTTC. Residues: CASSESVSNEQFF.

The genes are TRBV6-1 and TRBJ1-2; D unresolved. Trimming stripped 3 bases from V and 7 bases from J, with 9 bases between. The CDR3 spans 12 residues. CDR1 and CDR2 from the germline V gene are MNHNS and SASEGT. CDR3 DNA: TGTGCCAGCAGTGAGAACAGCTTTGGCTACACCTTC. Protein: CASSENSFGYTF.

This clone has only a few counts. The rearrangement joins TRBV4-2 to TRBJ2-5; perhaps TRBD2 as D (6 bases). V was cut by 0 bases and J by 5 bases, with 19 bases left in between. The germline gives CDR1 LGHNA, CDR2 YNFKEQ. There are 17 residues in the CDR3. The CDR3 is CASSQDHGPWAGETQYF. In DNA form, the CDR3 reads TGTGCCAGCAGCCAAGATCATGGCCCCTGGGCGGGGGAGACCCAGTACTTC.

The chain recombines TRBV6-2 or TRBV6-3 with TRBJ1-3, with D tentatively TRBD1 (6 bases). Germline CDR1 is MNHEY and CDR2 is SVGEGT. The CDR3 totals 14 residues. V was clipped by 2 bases and J by 2 bases, with 7 bases between them. The CDR3 loop is CASSYEGAGNTIYF. DNA of the CDR3: TGTGCCAGCAGTTACGAGGGGGCTGGAAACACCATATATTTT.